This TCR beta chain came from a study of blood T cell repertoires in COVID-19. Study-wide context: Samples came from the United States, Italy and Spain, spanning acute and convalescent COVID-19.

This clone was picked up one time. Some clones are missing from TCRdb's copy, which holds only in-frame ones; the method was immunoSEQ multiplex PCR. The profile shows about 250,000 clones, 80% to 95% of them singletons. The sample comprised peripheral blood. The sequence was obtained from a man aged 25-40 years with COVID-19, enrolled during active disease.

CDR3: CASSLGTEATNEKLFF. CDR3 DNA: TGTGCCAGCAGCCTCGGGACAGAAGCAACTAATGAAAAACTGTTTTTT. The chain uses TRBV7-9 and TRBJ1-4; 7 nucleotides agree with TRBD1. Trimming at V came to 5 bases and at J to 0 bases, leaving 6 bases not matched to a gene. Germline V gives CDR1 SEHNR, CDR2 FQNEAQ (reference sequence). This CDR3 is built from 16 residues.